The entry below gives a single T cell receptor beta chain sequence along with its context. The antigen is undetermined. The sample belongs to a study of post-analysis software for immune sequencing data. Overall study context: The patients showed relapsing-remitting, secondary progressive and progressive-relapsing multiple sclerosis courses. Study-wide results and limits: Significantly decreased normalized Chao1 diversity was recorded for multiple sclerosis patients relative to controls. Controls showed lower frequencies than patients for roughly five TRBV segments, and TRBV5-6, TRBV5-1 and TRBV20-1 were among these.

Unique molecular identifiers had been added to the TCR beta cDNA libraries. It was from roughly 1 to 10 million T cells that about 500,000 cDNA molecules came. Each CDR3 protein is one row after TCRdb ran MiXCR on the PCR reads. The sample contains about 770,000 distinct CDR3 sequences, around 45% of which appear only once. Germline V gives CDR1 SGHKS, CDR2 YYEKEE (reference sequence). The CDR3 covers 13 residues. V lost 6 bases to trimming and J lost 4 bases, with 13 bases between them. The sequence derives from a girl between 5 and 17 years old with multiple sclerosis. Sequencing was performed on blood. This chain links TRBV5-5 with TRBJ2-5; possibly TRBD2 for D (5 bases). CDR3 protein: CASTFGGRETQYF. The CDR3 DNA reads TGTGCCAGCACCTTCGGAGGTCGAGAGACCCAGTACTTC.